What follows are 17 T cell receptor beta chains derived from one specimen sequenced in a study of CD8+CD57+ T cells in acquired aplastic anemia. Individuals selected for sequencing had exhibited CD8+CD57+ cell expansion on flow cytometry. TCR beta VDJ combinations and CDR3 sequences were profiled from genomic DNA. TCRdb redid the calling of the reads with MiXCR, one entry per CDR3 protein. This table has approximately 150,000 distinct CDR3 sequences, around 75% appearing once. The specimen sequenced was sorted CD4+, CD8+, or CD8+CD57+ T cells (not recorded which) from PBMCs. Source of these receptors: a human donor with aplastic anemia.

The chain is built from TRBV7-9 and TRBJ2-2; the D is unclear. Germline V lookup: CDR1 SEHNR, CDR2 FQNEAQ (reference sequence). V was pared by 5 bases and J by 7 bases, with 11 bases between. The length of the CDR3 is 13 residues. The CDR3 DNA is TGTGCCAGCAGCCCAGATCAAGGCGGGGAGCTGTTTTTT. Protein: CASSPDQGGELFF.

J is TRBJ2-3 and V is TRBV24-1, with 7 bases matching TRBD1. Germline V CDR1 and CDR2: KGHDR, SFDVKD. The CDR3 contains 15 residues. Trimming removed 3 bases from V and 7 bases from J; junction bases left unmatched: 9. CDR3 sequence: CATSDPGTATNTQYF. In nucleotides, the CDR3 is TGTGCCACCAGTGATCCTGGGACAGCTACAAATACGCAGTATTTT.

The rearrangement uses TRBV12-3 or TRBV12-4 and TRBJ2-7; D unclear. V shed 3 bases and J shed 3 bases, with 3 bases lying between them. The CDR3 runs 11 residues. CDR3 DNA: TGTGCCAGCAGTTTGCTCTACGAGCAGTACTTC. This codes for CASSLLYEQYF.

A word on this clonotype: One junction end does not reproduce the germline sequence, and a read error may be involved. The chain recombines TRBV7-2 with TRBJ2-3; D might be TRBD2 (6 bases). The germline gives CDR1 SGHTA, CDR2 FQGNSA. The CDR3 extends over 13 amino acids. CDR3 protein: CASGEGGTGTQYF. Here the CDR3 DNA reads TGTGCCAGCGGTGAGGGAGGCACAGGTACGCAGTATTTT.

This rearrangement joins TRBV15 to TRBJ2-1; D may be TRBD1 (5 bases). V lost 5 bases, J lost 10 bases, and 15 bases lay in between. CDR3 size: 13 residues. Germline CDR1 and CDR2: LNHNV and YYDKDF (reference sequence). The CDR3: CATSSGQGGEQFF. The CDR3 DNA reads as TGTGCCACCAGCTCCGGCCAGGGCGGCGAGCAGTTCTTC.

The chain joins TRBV7-9 to TRBJ2-1; D remains unclear. CDR1 SEHNR and CDR2 FQNEAQ come from the germline V gene (reference sequence). V was pared by 1 base and J by 0 bases, with 10 bases between. CDR3 length equals 16 residues. The CDR3 bases are TGTGCCAGCAGCTTAGTTCTGGTTAGCTCCTACAATGAGCAGTTCTTC. It codes for CASSLVLVSSYNEQFF.

This chain links TRBV12-3 or TRBV12-4 with TRBJ2-5; possible D gene TRBD2, 6 bases. The J call is doubtful: the DNA matches TRBJ2-7 better. The CDR3 is 11 residues long. The DNA of the CDR3 is TGTGCCAGCACCGGAGGGAACGAGCAGTACTTC. Translation gives CASTGGNEQYF.

J is TRBJ2-5 and V is TRBV24-1; possible D gene TRBD1, 5 bases. V gave up 2 bases and J gave up 5 bases, with 14 bases separating them. The CDR3 consists of 15 residues. Germline V gene data show CDR1 as KGHDR and CDR2 as SFDVKD. CDR3 nucleotides: TGTGCCACCAGTGATTCCAGGGTAGGGTGGGAGACCCAGTACTTC. Translated: CATSDSRVGWETQYF.

The chain joins TRBV5-1 to TRBJ2-1; D is possibly TRBD2 (6 bases). CDR3 size: 13 residues. V was cut by 3 bases and J by 5 bases, with 9 bases left in between. Germline loops: CDR1 SGHRS, CDR2 YFSETQ. The CDR3 DNA is TGCGCCAGCAGCTCCTTAGCGGACAATGAGCAGTTCTTC. This translates into CASSSLADNEQFF. The full variable domain, in which reference TRBV5-1 and TRBJ2-1 provide the parts outside the CDR3, is KAGVTQTPRYLIKTRGQQVTLSCSPISGHRSVSWYQQTPGQGLQFLFEYFSETQRNKGNFPGRFSGRQFSNSRSEMNVSTLELGDSALYLCASSSLADNEQFFGPGTRLTVL.

This clonotype was seen only a few times. CDR3 bases: TGTGCCAGCAGCAGGGTCCGGGGGCCCGGCACTGAAGCTTTCTTT. Protein: CASSRVRGPGTEAFF. The chain employs TRBV5-5 and TRBJ1-1, with D maybe TRBD1 (6 bases). From germline, CDR1 is SGHKS and CDR2 YYEKEE (reference sequence). Trimming took 4 bases from V and 4 from J, leaving 17 bases between them. The CDR3 runs to 15 residues. The variable domain in full, completed from reference TRBV5-5 and TRBJ1-1, reads DAGVTQSPTHLIKTRGQQVTLRCSPISGHKSVSWYQQVLGQGPQFIFQYYEKEERGRGNFPDRFSARQFPNYSSELNVNALLLGDSALYLCASSRVRGPGTEAFFGQGTRLTVV.

V is TRBV19 and J is TRBJ1-1, with unresolved D. Germline V lookup: CDR1 LNHDA, CDR2 SQIVND (reference sequence). The CDR3 contains 15 residues. Trimming cost V 5 bases and J 0 bases, with 13 bases left between them. CDR3 in amino acids: CASSPRGRLNTEAFF. CDR3 DNA sequence: TGTGCCAGTAGTCCGAGAGGACGCCTGAACACTGAAGCTTTCTTT.

The rearrangement joins TRBV2 to TRBJ1-2, with TRBD1 matching 9 bases. Losses at the gene ends were 7 bases for V and 8 bases for J; bases not matched to a gene: 8. The CDR3 consists of 13 residues. The germline V gene has CDR1 SNHLY and CDR2 FYNNEI. The CDR3 loop reads CASTTWTGDGYTF. The CDR3 DNA reads TGTGCCAGCACCACCTGGACAGGGGACGGCTACACCTTC.

This chain uses TRBV7-2 with TRBJ2-7, with 7 bases identical to TRBD2. The CDR3 spans 14 residues. Germline lookup yields CDR1 SGHTA and CDR2 FQGNSA. Trimming cost V 5 bases and J 7 bases; bases outside gene matches: 11. CDR3 nucleotides: TGTGCCAGCAGCCCAGCGGGGCGGGGAGAGGAGCAGTACTTC. Amino acids: CASSPAGRGEEQYF.

The rearrangement links TRBV2 to TRBJ2-5; 10 bases are shared with TRBD2. Germline V CDR1 and CDR2: SNHLY, FYNNEI. The trim removed 1 base at V and 4 bases at J, leaving 6 bases unmatched. There are 16 residues in the CDR3. CDR3 sequence: CASSEVGASGGETQYF. The CDR3 DNA reads TGTGCCAGCAGTGAAGTCGGGGCTAGCGGGGGAGAGACCCAGTACTTC.

This clonotype showed up many times. V gene TRBV15 combines with J gene TRBJ1-2; D unclear. Germline CDR1 is LNHNV and CDR2 is YYDKDF (reference sequence). The V end was cut by 1 base, the J end by 6 bases, with 6 bases between. The CDR3 spans 12 residues. The DNA of the CDR3 is TGTGCCACCAGCAGAGGGGAGAATGGCTACACCTTC. It is translated as CATSRGENGYTF.

The V gene is TRBV19, the J gene TRBJ1-4, with 10 nucleotides matching TRBD1. This CDR3 spans 14 amino acids. Looked up from germline, CDR1 is LNHDA and CDR2 is SQIVND (reference sequence). Losses at the gene ends were 5 bases for V and 8 bases for J; bases not matched to a gene: 5. The CDR3 DNA follows: TGTGCCAGTAGTGGGGACAGGGGATACGAAAAACTGTTTTTT. Protein: CASSGDRGYEKLFF.

This clonotype showed up just a few times. V and J are TRBV7-2 and TRBJ2-3, with D possibly matching TRBD1 (6 bases). Germline CDR1 is SGHTA and CDR2 is FQGNSA. The CDR3 is 14 residues long. The ends were cut back, 4 bases at V and 1 base at J, with 9 bases in the middle. CDR3 amino acids: CASSSRGGTDTQYF. DNA for the CDR3: TGTGCCAGCAGCTCCAGGGGTGGCACAGATACGCAGTATTTT.